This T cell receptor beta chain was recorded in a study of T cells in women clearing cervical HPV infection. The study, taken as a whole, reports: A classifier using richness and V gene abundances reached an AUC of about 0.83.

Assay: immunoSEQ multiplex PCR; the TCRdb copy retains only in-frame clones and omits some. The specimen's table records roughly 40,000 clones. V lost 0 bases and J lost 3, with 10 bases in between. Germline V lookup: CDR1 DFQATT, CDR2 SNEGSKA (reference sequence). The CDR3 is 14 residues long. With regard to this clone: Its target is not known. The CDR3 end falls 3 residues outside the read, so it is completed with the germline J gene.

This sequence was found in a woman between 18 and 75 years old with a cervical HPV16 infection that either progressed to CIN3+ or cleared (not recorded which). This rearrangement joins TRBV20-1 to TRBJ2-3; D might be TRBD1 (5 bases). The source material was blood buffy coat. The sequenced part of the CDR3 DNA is TGCAGTGCTAGAGATCTTAGGGGAACAGATACG. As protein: CSARDLRGTDT. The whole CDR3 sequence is CSARDLRGTDTQYF.